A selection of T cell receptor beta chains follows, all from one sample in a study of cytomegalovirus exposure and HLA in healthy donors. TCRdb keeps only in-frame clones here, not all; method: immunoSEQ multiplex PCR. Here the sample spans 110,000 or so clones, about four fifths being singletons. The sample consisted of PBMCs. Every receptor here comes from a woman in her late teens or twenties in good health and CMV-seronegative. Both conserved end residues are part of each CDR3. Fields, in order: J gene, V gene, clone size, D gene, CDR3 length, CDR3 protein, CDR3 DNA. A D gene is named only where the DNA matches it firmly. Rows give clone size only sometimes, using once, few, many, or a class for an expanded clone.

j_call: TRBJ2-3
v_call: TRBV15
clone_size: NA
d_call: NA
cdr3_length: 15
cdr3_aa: CATSRRPTSTDTQYF
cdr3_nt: TGTGCCACCAGCCGGAGACCGACTAGCACAGATACGCAGTATTTT

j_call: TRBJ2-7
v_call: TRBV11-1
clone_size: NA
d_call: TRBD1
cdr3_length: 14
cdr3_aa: CASSSGQSSYEQYF
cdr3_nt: TGTGCCAGCAGCTCGGGACAGAGCTCCTACGAGCAGTACTTC

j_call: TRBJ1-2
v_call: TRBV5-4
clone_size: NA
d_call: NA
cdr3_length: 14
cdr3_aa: CASSSGGGIYGYTF
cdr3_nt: TGTGCCAGCAGCTCCGGAGGCGGGATCTATGGCTACACCTTC

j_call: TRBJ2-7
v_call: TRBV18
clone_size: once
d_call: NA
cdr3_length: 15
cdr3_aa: CASSPMVAPSYEQYF
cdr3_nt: TGTGCCAGCTCACCAATGGTAGCGCCAAGCTACGAGCAGTACTTC

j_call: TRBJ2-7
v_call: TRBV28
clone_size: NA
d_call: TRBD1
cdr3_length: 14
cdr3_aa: CASSVDRVGGEQYF
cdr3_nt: TGTGCCAGCAGTGTAGACAGGGTAGGCGGCGAGCAGTACTTC

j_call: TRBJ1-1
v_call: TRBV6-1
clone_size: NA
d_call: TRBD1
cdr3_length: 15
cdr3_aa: CASRGQAVMNTEAFF
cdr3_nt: TGTGCCAGCAGGGGACAGGCGGTCATGAACACTGAAGCTTTCTTT

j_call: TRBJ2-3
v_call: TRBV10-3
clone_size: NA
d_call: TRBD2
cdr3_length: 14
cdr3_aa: CAISLAGSTDTQYF
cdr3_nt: TGTGCCATCAGTTTAGCGGGGTCCACAGATACGCAGTATTTT

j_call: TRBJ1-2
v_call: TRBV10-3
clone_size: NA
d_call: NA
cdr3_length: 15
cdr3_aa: CAISEPTTGDYGYTF
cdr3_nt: TGTGCCATCAGTGAGCCTACGACAGGTGACTATGGCTACACCTTC

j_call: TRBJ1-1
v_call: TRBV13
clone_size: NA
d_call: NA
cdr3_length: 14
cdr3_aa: CASSLGWGGTEAFF
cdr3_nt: TGTGCCAGCAGCTTAGGGTGGGGGGGCACTGAAGCTTTCTTT

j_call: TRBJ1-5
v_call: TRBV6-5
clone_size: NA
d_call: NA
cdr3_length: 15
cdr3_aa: CATKKGTLTYQPQHF
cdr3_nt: TGTGCCACAAAAAAAGGGACTCTTACTTATCAGCCCCAGCATTTT

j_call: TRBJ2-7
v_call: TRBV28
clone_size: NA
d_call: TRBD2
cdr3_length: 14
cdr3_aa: CASRTPAGGGEQYF
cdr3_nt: TGTGCCAGCAGGACCCCTGCCGGGGGGGGCGAGCAGTACTTC

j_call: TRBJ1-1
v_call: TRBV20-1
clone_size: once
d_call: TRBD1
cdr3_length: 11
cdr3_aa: CSASYGTGTFF
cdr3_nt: TGCAGTGCTAGTTACGGGACAGGGACTTTCTTT

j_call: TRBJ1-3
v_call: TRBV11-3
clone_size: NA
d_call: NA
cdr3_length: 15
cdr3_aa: CASSLGEVVGNTIYF
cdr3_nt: TGTGCCAGCAGCTTAGGAGAAGTAGTTGGAAACACCATATATTTT

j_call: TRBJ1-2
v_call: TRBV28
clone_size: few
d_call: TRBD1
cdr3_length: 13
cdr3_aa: CASSSDRSYGYTF
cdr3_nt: TGTGCCAGCAGTTCGGACAGGAGCTATGGCTACACCTTC

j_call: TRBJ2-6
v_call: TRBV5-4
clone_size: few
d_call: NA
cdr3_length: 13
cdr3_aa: CASSSDRANVLTF
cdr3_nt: TGTGCCAGCAGCTCAGACAGGGCCAACGTCCTGACTTTC

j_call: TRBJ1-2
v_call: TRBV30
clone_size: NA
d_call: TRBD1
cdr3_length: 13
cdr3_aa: CAWRADRGYGYTF
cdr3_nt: TGTGCCTGGAGAGCGGACAGGGGGTATGGCTACACCTTC

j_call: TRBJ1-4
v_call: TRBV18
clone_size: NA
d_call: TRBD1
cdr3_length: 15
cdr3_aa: CASSPGQGRDEKLFF
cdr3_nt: TGTGCCAGCTCACCGGGACAGGGAAGGGATGAAAAACTGTTTTTT

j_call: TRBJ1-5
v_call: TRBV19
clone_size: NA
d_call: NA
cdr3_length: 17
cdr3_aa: CASSTLTGRGGNQPQHF
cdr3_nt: TGTGCCAGTAGTACCCTCACAGGGAGAGGAGGCAATCAGCCCCAGCATTTT

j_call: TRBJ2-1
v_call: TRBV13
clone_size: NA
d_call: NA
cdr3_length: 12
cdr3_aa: CASSLVAHEQFF
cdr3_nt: TGTGCCAGCAGCTTAGTAGCGCACGAGCAGTTCTTC

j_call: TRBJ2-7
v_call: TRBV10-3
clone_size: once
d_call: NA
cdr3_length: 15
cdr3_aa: CAIRPSVSSSYEQYF
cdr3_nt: TGTGCCATCAGGCCTAGCGTTTCAAGCTCCTACGAGCAGTACTTC

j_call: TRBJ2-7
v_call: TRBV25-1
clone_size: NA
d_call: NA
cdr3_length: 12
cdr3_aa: CASSWGRYEQYF
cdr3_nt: TGTGCCAGCAGTTGGGGGAGGTACGAGCAGTACTTC

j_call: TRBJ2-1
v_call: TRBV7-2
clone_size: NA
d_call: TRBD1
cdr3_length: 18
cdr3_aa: CASSLRSGGHLPYNEQFF
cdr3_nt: TGTGCCAGCAGCTTAAGGTCAGGGGGCCACCTACCCTACAATGAGCAGTTCTTC

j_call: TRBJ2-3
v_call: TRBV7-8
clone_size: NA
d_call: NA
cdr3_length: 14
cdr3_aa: CASSDRDNTDTQYF
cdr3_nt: TGTGCCAGCAGCGACCGGGACAACACAGATACGCAGTATTTT

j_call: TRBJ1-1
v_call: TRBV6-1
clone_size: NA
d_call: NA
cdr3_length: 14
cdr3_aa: CASSEPGISTEAFF
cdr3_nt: TGTGCCAGCAGTGAACCGGGGATTAGCACTGAAGCTTTCTTT

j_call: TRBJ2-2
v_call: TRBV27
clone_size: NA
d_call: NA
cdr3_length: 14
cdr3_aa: CASSKYRDTGELFF
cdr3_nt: TGTGCCAGCAGTAAATACAGGGACACCGGGGAGCTGTTTTTT

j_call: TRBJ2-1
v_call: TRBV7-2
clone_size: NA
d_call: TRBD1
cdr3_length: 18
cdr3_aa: CASSLGQPGQGALGEQFF
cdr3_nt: TGTGCCAGCAGCTTAGGTCAACCGGGACAGGGGGCGCTGGGTGAGCAGTTCTTC

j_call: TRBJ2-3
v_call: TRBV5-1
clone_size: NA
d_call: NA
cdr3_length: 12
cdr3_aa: CASSSRGDTQYF
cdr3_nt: TGCGCCAGCAGCTCTCGCGGAGATACGCAGTATTTT

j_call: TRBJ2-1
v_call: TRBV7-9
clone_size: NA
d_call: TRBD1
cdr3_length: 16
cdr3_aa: CASSSPGQGLHNEQFF
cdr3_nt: TGTGCCAGCAGCTCACCGGGACAGGGGCTTCACAATGAGCAGTTCTTC

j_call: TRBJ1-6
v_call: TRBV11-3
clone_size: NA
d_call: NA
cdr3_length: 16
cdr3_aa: CASSLAQGKQDSPLHF
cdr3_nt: TGTGCCAGCAGCTTAGCACAGGGTAAACAGGATTCACCCCTCCACTTT

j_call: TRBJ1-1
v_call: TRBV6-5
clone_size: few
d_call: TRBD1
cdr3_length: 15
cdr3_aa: CASRLAGTAYTEAFF
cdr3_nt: TGTGCCAGCAGACTGGCCGGGACAGCATACACTGAAGCTTTCTTT

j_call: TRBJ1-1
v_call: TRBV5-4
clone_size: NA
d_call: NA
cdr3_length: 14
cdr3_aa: CASSLGTVGTEAFF
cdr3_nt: TGTGCCAGCAGCTTGGGGACAGTGGGGACTGAAGCTTTCTTT

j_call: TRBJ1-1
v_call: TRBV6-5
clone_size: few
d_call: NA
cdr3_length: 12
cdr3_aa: CASGGRRTEAFF
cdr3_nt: TGTGCCAGTGGGGGGAGAAGAACTGAAGCTTTCTTT

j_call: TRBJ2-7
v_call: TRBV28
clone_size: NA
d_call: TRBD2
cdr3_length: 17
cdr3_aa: CASSFYRTSGRRNEQYF
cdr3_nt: TGTGCCAGCAGTTTTTACCGGACTAGCGGGAGAAGAAACGAGCAGTACTTC

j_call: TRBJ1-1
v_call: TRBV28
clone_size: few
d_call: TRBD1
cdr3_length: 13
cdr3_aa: CASSRDRVTEDFF
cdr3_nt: TGTGCCAGCAGTAGGGACAGGGTCACTGAAGATTTCTTT

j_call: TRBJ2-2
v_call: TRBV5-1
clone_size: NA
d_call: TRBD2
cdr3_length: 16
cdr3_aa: CASSPGLAGANGELFF
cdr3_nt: TGCGCCAGCAGCCCGGGACTAGCGGGAGCTAACGGGGAGCTGTTTTTT

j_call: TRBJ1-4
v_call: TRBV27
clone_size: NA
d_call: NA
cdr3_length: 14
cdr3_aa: CASSPSPDNEKLFF
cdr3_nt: TGTGCCAGCAGTCCCTCCCCAGATAATGAAAAACTGTTTTTT

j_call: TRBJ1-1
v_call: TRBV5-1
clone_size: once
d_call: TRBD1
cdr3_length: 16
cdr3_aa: CASSFNIGGRSGEAFF
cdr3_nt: TGCGCCAGCAGTTTTAATATAGGGGGCAGAAGCGGTGAAGCTTTCTTT

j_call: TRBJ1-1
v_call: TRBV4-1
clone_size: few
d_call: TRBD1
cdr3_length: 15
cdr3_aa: CASSTSTGWDTEAFF
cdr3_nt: TGCGCCAGCAGCACCTCGACAGGGTGGGACACTGAAGCTTTCTTT

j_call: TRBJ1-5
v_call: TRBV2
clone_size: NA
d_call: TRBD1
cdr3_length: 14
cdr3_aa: CASTRGQGAQPQHF
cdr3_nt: TGTGCCAGTACCCGCGGACAGGGCGCTCAGCCCCAGCATTTT

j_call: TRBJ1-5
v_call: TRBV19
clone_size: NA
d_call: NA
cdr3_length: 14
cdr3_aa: CASRNEVSNQPQHF
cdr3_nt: TGTGCCAGTAGAAACGAGGTGAGCAATCAGCCCCAGCATTTT

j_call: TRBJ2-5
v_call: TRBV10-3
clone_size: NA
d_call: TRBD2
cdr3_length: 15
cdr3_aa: CAISTSGSLKETQYF
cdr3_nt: TGTGCCATCTCCACTAGCGGGAGCCTTAAAGAGACCCAGTACTTC

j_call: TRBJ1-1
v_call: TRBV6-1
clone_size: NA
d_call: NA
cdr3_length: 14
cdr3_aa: CASSPRGLNTEAFF
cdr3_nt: TGTGCCAGCAGTCCCAGGGGCTTGAACACTGAAGCTTTCTTT